The sequence of this T cell receptor beta chain was determined in a study of vaccination and CD4 T cells after COVID-19. Study-level points and caveats: A nonsignificant median increase from approximately 23 to 38 SARS-CoV-2-reactive clonotypes was observed. Convalescent patients had 304 of 307 vaccine-specific clones showing spike mono-reactivity.

For this clonotype: Antigen unknown.

Germline values: CDR1 SGHRS, CDR2 YFSETQ. This CDR3 contains 12 residues. The V and J ends lost 1 base and 6 bases respectively, with 4 bases between them. Documented treatment: approximately 9-day PBMC culture with coronavirus spike peptide pools or control peptides (ViraFEST assay). The PCR-positive dates, March through December 2020, came before the US Alpha, Beta and Delta variants. An Oncomine TCR Beta short-read assay was used to sequence the DNA from cultured CD4+ T cells. TCRdb ran MiXCR on the PCR reads and lists one entry per CDR3 protein. The data contain approximately 12,000 distinct CDR3 sequences, about three fifths of them singletons.

The gene calls are TRBV5-1 and TRBJ2-2; D is ambiguous. Sequencing was carried out using CD4+ T cells from blood, cultured in vitro. The TCR sequence derives from a human donor who had recovered from COVID-19. The CDR3 here is CASSLKPGELFF. CDR3 nucleotide sequence: TGCGCCAGCAGCTTGAAACCCGGGGAGCTGTTTTTT.